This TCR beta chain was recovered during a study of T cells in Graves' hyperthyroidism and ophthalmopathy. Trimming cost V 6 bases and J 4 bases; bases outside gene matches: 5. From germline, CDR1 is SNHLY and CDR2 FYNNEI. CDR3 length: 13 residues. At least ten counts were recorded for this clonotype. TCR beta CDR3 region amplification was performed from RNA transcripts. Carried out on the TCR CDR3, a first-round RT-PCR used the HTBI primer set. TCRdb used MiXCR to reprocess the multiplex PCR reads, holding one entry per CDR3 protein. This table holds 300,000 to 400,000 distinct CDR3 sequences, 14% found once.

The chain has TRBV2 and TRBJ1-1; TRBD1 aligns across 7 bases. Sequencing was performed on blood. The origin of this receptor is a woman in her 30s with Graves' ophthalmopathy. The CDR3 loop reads CASRTGRSTEAFF. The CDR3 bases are TGTGCCAGCAGGACAGGGAGGAGCACTGAAGCTTTCTTT.